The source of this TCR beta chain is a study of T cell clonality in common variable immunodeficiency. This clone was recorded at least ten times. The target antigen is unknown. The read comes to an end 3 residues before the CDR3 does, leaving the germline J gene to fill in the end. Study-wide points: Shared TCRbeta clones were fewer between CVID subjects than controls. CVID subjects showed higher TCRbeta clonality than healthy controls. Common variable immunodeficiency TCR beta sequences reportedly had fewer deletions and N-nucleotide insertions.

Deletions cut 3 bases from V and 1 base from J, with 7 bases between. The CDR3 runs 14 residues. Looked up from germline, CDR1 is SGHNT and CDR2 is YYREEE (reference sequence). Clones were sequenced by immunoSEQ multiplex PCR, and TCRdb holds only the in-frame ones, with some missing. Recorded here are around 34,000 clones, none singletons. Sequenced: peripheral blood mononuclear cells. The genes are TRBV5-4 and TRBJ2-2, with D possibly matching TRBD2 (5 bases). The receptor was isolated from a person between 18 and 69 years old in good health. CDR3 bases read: TGTGCCAGCAGCTGGACTGGGAACACCGGGGAG. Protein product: CASSWTGNTGE. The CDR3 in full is CASSWTGNTGELFF.